This T cell receptor (beta chain) was captured by sequencing in a study of shared clonotypes between healthy human individuals (dated by TCRdb to between 2020 and 2021). Context from the whole study: Two women and a few men aged 18 to 49 years were included in the cohort. Per donor, leukapheresis produced somewhere between about 0.94 and 9 billion PBMCs. For each donor, CD4 naive and CD4 memory were each given three plates, CD8 naive was given two plates, and CD8 memory was given one plate. Libraries were prepared and TCR repertoires were sequenced by different laboratories using diverse techniques, in order to increase sequencing depth and limit assay-specific biases. To estimate repertoire size and how much clonotypes are shared between individuals, the study performed deep sequencing of blood TCR repertoires from about five healthy adults. The investigation overall reported the following: Larger estimated clonotype richness was generally found for naive subsets than for memory subsets. Sampling was restricted to blood, and TCR repertoires in tissues likely differ from the TCR repertoires found in blood. When a handful of donors were compared, the shared fraction of clonotypes was 5% to 6.5% for naive CD4, around 3.5% for naive CD8, roughly 2.3% for memory CD4, and 0.4% for memory CD8. Compared with non-shared clonotypes, the clonotypes found in all four sorted-subset donors had higher generation probabilities. Pairwise subsampling led to the expectation that sequencing depth would affect the degree of clonotype sharing among donors. The small number of donors limited the genetic and exposure-history diversity represented. Incomplete sequencing was indicated by rarefaction of sorted-subset datasets, despite the large sequencing depth.

Using the deep immunoSEQ assay, multiplex PCR amplified TCR CDR3 regions from genomic DNA. For each cell subset, the extracted genomic DNA was distributed evenly across all wells of several immunoSEQ 96-well plates, and each plate served as one replicate. For sorted subsets, each replicate PCR was loaded with roughly 200 ng genomic DNA, equivalent to roughly 30,000 T cell genomes. Purified libraries were quantified with a Qubit 3.0 fluorometer, sized on a Bioanalyzer 2100, and re-quantified with the KAPA Library Quantification kit. Each immunoSEQ 96-well plate was sequenced on its own single-read 150-cycle Illumina NextSeq 550 flow cell. As for the authors' bioinformatics: Because the immunoSEQ output included only junctional sequences and no quality scores, the filtering could not be the same as the filtering used for full-length reads. To assign V/J genes and CDR3, sequences were annotated against IMGT germline references using PyIR, a Python wrapper for IgBLAST v1.9. Reads were removed for weak V/J assignments (E-value above 1e-6), missing CDR3, stop codons, out-of-frame junctions, or ambiguous translated residues. V3J clonotypes were defined as sequences sharing the same inferred V gene, J gene, and CDR3 amino acid sequence. Percentage overlap between repertoires was computed as shared unique clonotypes divided by the size of the smaller repertoire. Three approaches were used to assess repertoire richness: RTK rarefaction, the Chao1 estimator, and Recon v2.1 estimates of unobserved clonotypes. OLGA was used to compute generation probabilities for all TCRbeta clonotypes that the gDNA method yielded from a few donors. TCRdb's version of the immuneACCESS table is confined to in-frame rearrangements and falls short of the full clone set. An unresolved V gene accounts for under half of the shortfall where checked; the remainder is of unknown origin. V and J calls and clone size are as listed in that table; D and trimming were resolved from the DNA. This sample gives 2 million to 2.5 million clones in total; over 85% of them show up just once. Of the sample, around 0.4% is held by the ten largest clones.

The donors were healthy, HIV-negative adults who had no recently reported acute infections or vaccinations. All donors were Caucasian adults living in Nashville, Tennessee, USA. CD4+ T cells were enriched through magnetic negative selection, after which naive cells were positively selected on CD45RA and the remaining negative fraction served as the memory subset. Blood was collected by leukapheresis, and PBMCs were isolated by Ficoll-Histopaque density gradient centrifugation and then cryopreserved in liquid nitrogen vapor phase. Analytical flow cytometry was used to check the purity and quantity of every magnetically sorted T cell population. Genomic DNA was isolated from each sorted fraction and quantified by UV absorbance on a Nanodrop 2000c. A word on this clone: Its recognized antigen is unknown. No much larger clone exists at a distance of one base, and base qualities are not known.

CDR1 SGHRS and CDR2 YFSETQ were looked up in the germline V gene. The CDR3 runs 16 residues from the cysteine to the phenylalanine. Just the 48-base CDR3 DNA is kept, in frame starting at base 1. After removal of 0 bases from V and 3 bases from J, the junction retains 5 bases not matched to a gene. Recombination joined TRBV5-1 with TRBJ2-2, with 7 bases matching TRBD1. This receptor was taken from a man aged 18 to 30 in good health. Some clones in this sample may be carry-over from other donors' samples. The sequenced sample consisted of naive CD4+ T cells from PBMCs. The cell subset or site label for this specimen denotes: CD45RA+ positively selected. The CDR3 here reads CASSLASGQYTGELFF. Read as DNA, the sequence is TGCGCCAGCAGCTTGGCGTCGGGACAGTACACCGGGGAGCTGTTTTTT.